Following are 16 T cell receptor beta chains from one sample sequenced in a study of Ad26.COV2.S vaccination and SARS-CoV-2 variants. The treatment here: approximately 18 received Ad26.COV2.S at low or high dose, single or two shots; about 5 received placebo; per-sample allocation not given. Material that was analyzed had been drawn on day 63 after the first vaccine or placebo injection. The assay was immunoSEQ multiplex PCR, and TCRdb's table has in-frame clones only and misses some. This table holds around 450,000 clones, approximately 89% found once. This specimen consisted of peripheral blood, obtained in a trial of Ad26.COV2.S vaccine versus placebo. These receptors came from a person aged 18-65 years who received the Ad26.COV2.S COVID-19 vaccine or a placebo.

The sample holds a few counts of this clone. The chain is built from TRBV19 and TRBJ1-5, with 7 bases identical to TRBD1. Germline V gives CDR1 LNHDA, CDR2 SQIVND (reference sequence). J lost 3 bases, V lost 2 bases, and 4 bases had no gene match. This CDR3 spans 15 amino acids. The CDR3 DNA is TGTGCCAGTAGTATACAGGGGGGCATCAATCAGCCCCAGCATTTT. It translates to CASSIQGGINQPQHF.

Ten or more counts support this clone. V is TRBV7-3 and J is TRBJ1-3; D is possibly TRBD1 (5 bases). From germline, CDR1 is SGHTA and CDR2 FQGTGA. V lost 9 bases and J 4 bases, leaving 19 bases between the germline ends. The CDR3 covers 15 residues. The CDR3 sequence is CARNPGGMSGNTIYF. CDR3 in DNA: TGTGCCAGGAACCCCGGGGGGATGTCAGGAAACACCATATATTTT.

The genes are TRBV5-1 and TRBJ1-1; 9 nucleotides agree with TRBD1. Germline values: CDR1 SGHRS, CDR2 YFSETQ. The CDR3 covers 15 residues. V dropped 0 bases and J dropped 1; count of bases not matched to a gene: 1. The CDR3 DNA sequence: TGCGCCAGCAGCTTGGGGGGACAGGGGAACACTGAAGCTTTCTTT. Its translation: CASSLGGQGNTEAFF.

This clone was seen a few times. CDR3 DNA sequence: TGTGCCAGCATCTCTAACGTCGCTGAAGCTTTCTTT. It specifies CASISNVAEAFF. The J gene is TRBJ1-1, the V gene TRBV6-5; D is unresolved. Germline assignment: CDR1 MNHEY and CDR2 SVGAGI. Trimming removed 7 bases at V and 6 bases at J, with 12 bases between. This CDR3 comprises 12 residues.

The chain recombines TRBV7-2 with TRBJ1-5; 9 bases agree with TRBD1. V lost 6 bases to trimming and J lost 7 bases; unmatched junction nucleotides: 7. Germline values: CDR1 SGHTA, CDR2 FQGNSA. CDR3 length: 14 amino acids. CDR3 sequence reads: CASSIRQGDQPQHF. For the CDR3, the DNA is TGTGCCAGCAGTATAAGACAGGGGGACCAGCCCCAGCATTTT.

The V and J genes are TRBV5-3 and TRBJ2-3, with TRBD2 identical over 8 bases. TRBV5-3 is an open reading frame, and its role is uncertain. The CDR3 extends over 19 amino acids. V was pared by 4 bases and J by 4 bases, with 20 bases of the junction left unmatched. This chain's CDR3 is CARSPDFVGLDLFPDTQYF. CDR3 bases: TGTGCCAGAAGCCCGGACTTTGTGGGACTAGACCTCTTCCCAGATACGCAGTATTTT.

CDR3 residues: CASSFVGRGQLTPYEQYF. CDR3 DNA sequence: TGTGCCAGCAGCTTTGTCGGCAGGGGGCAGCTCACACCCTACGAGCAGTACTTC. The gene calls are TRBV7-9 and TRBJ2-7, with 8 bases fitting TRBD1. CDR3 length: 18 residues. Germline trimming cut 3 bases from V and 2 bases from J; bases unmatched to any gene: 15. Germline CDR1 is SEHNR and CDR2 is FQNEAQ (reference sequence).

This clone was observed a few times. The chain recombines TRBV6-2 or TRBV6-3 with TRBJ2-7, with 8 bases matching TRBD2. Germline V gene sequence: CDR1 MNHEY, CDR2 SVGEGT. The trim removed 0 bases at V and 4 bases at J, leaving 17 bases unmatched. The CDR3 runs to 19 residues. As DNA, the CDR3 is TGTGCCAGCAGTTACTCCCCGGGCGTGAGCGGGAGAAGGTCTTACGAGCAGTACGTC. It yields the protein CASSYSPGVSGRRSYEQYV.

The chain employs TRBV3-1 (or the pseudogene TRBV3-2) and TRBJ1-2; D not resolved. The length of the CDR3 is 12 residues. Germline assignment: CDR1 LGHDT and CDR2 YNNKEL (reference sequence). Trimming left V 1 base short and J 7 bases short, with 7 bases between. The CDR3 DNA is TGTGCCAGCAGCCAAGGGGAGCTTGGCTACACCTTC. Translating gives CASSQGELGYTF.

The chain couples TRBV5-1 to TRBJ1-3; D uncertain. The V and J ends lost 1 base and 5 bases respectively, with 13 bases between them. The V gene's germline CDR1 is SGHRS and CDR2 YFSETQ. The CDR3 runs 15 residues. CDR3 sequence reads: CASSLRGATRNTIYF. The DNA of the CDR3 is TGCGCCAGCAGCTTGAGAGGAGCCACGCGAAACACCATATATTTT.

This sequence joins TRBV11-2 and TRBJ2-5; D ambiguous. Germline CDR1 and CDR2: SGHAT and FQNNGV. The V gene lost 1 base and the J gene lost 7 bases, with 19 bases spanning the gap. CDR3 length: 16 residues. The CDR3 sequence is CASSLGYWASDGTQYF. CDR3 nucleotides: TGTGCCAGCAGCTTAGGTTATTGGGCCTCGGATGGGACCCAGTACTTC.

The chain is built from TRBV6-5 and TRBJ2-7; D is possibly TRBD1 or TRBD2 (6 bases each). The ends were cut back, 5 bases at V and 1 base at J, with 15 bases in the middle. From germline, CDR1 is MNHEY and CDR2 SVGAGI. The CDR3 has 15 residues. CDR3 loop: CASSPSGGLSYEQYF. CDR3 DNA sequence: TGTGCCAGCAGTCCCTCCGGGGGCCTTTCCTACGAGCAGTACTTC.

This chain connects TRBV2 to TRBJ2-3; 7 bases match TRBD1. V lost 4 bases, J lost 3 bases, and 4 bases stayed unmatched. The CDR3 length is 14 residues. CDR1 SNHLY and CDR2 FYNNEI come from the germline V gene. In DNA form, the CDR3 reads TGTGCCAGCAGTGCCTCGACAGGGACAGATACGCAGTATTTT. As protein: CASSASTGTDTQYF.

The rearrangement uses TRBV5-7 and TRBJ1-6; D call uncertain. TRBV5-7 is labeled an ORF, and its function is uncertain. V lost 7 bases and J lost 7, with 18 bases in between. This CDR3 contains 15 residues. The CDR3 coding sequence is TGTGCCAGCCCTGGTTTCGGGTTATCGAATTCACCCCTCCACTTT. Its protein product is CASPGFGLSNSPLHF.

The V gene is TRBV3-1 (or the pseudogene TRBV3-2), the J gene TRBJ2-5, with a tentative D call TRBD2 (6 bases). The CDR3 has 12 residues. Germline lookup yields CDR1 LGHDT and CDR2 YNNKEL (reference sequence). Trimming stripped 1 base from V and 7 bases from J, with 7 bases between. CDR3 protein: CASSQVGGTQYF. DNA of the CDR3: TGTGCCAGCAGCCAAGTGGGGGGGACCCAGTACTTC.

The chain couples TRBV5-6 to TRBJ1-2; the match to TRBD1 covers 9 bases. The trim removed 4 bases at V and 7 bases at J, leaving 11 bases unmatched. Germline assignment: CDR1 SGHDT and CDR2 YYEEEE. CDR3 length: 15 residues. CDR3 protein: CASSQLGQGLGGYTF. CDR3 sequence (DNA): TGTGCCAGCAGCCAACTTGGACAGGGGTTGGGTGGCTACACCTTC.